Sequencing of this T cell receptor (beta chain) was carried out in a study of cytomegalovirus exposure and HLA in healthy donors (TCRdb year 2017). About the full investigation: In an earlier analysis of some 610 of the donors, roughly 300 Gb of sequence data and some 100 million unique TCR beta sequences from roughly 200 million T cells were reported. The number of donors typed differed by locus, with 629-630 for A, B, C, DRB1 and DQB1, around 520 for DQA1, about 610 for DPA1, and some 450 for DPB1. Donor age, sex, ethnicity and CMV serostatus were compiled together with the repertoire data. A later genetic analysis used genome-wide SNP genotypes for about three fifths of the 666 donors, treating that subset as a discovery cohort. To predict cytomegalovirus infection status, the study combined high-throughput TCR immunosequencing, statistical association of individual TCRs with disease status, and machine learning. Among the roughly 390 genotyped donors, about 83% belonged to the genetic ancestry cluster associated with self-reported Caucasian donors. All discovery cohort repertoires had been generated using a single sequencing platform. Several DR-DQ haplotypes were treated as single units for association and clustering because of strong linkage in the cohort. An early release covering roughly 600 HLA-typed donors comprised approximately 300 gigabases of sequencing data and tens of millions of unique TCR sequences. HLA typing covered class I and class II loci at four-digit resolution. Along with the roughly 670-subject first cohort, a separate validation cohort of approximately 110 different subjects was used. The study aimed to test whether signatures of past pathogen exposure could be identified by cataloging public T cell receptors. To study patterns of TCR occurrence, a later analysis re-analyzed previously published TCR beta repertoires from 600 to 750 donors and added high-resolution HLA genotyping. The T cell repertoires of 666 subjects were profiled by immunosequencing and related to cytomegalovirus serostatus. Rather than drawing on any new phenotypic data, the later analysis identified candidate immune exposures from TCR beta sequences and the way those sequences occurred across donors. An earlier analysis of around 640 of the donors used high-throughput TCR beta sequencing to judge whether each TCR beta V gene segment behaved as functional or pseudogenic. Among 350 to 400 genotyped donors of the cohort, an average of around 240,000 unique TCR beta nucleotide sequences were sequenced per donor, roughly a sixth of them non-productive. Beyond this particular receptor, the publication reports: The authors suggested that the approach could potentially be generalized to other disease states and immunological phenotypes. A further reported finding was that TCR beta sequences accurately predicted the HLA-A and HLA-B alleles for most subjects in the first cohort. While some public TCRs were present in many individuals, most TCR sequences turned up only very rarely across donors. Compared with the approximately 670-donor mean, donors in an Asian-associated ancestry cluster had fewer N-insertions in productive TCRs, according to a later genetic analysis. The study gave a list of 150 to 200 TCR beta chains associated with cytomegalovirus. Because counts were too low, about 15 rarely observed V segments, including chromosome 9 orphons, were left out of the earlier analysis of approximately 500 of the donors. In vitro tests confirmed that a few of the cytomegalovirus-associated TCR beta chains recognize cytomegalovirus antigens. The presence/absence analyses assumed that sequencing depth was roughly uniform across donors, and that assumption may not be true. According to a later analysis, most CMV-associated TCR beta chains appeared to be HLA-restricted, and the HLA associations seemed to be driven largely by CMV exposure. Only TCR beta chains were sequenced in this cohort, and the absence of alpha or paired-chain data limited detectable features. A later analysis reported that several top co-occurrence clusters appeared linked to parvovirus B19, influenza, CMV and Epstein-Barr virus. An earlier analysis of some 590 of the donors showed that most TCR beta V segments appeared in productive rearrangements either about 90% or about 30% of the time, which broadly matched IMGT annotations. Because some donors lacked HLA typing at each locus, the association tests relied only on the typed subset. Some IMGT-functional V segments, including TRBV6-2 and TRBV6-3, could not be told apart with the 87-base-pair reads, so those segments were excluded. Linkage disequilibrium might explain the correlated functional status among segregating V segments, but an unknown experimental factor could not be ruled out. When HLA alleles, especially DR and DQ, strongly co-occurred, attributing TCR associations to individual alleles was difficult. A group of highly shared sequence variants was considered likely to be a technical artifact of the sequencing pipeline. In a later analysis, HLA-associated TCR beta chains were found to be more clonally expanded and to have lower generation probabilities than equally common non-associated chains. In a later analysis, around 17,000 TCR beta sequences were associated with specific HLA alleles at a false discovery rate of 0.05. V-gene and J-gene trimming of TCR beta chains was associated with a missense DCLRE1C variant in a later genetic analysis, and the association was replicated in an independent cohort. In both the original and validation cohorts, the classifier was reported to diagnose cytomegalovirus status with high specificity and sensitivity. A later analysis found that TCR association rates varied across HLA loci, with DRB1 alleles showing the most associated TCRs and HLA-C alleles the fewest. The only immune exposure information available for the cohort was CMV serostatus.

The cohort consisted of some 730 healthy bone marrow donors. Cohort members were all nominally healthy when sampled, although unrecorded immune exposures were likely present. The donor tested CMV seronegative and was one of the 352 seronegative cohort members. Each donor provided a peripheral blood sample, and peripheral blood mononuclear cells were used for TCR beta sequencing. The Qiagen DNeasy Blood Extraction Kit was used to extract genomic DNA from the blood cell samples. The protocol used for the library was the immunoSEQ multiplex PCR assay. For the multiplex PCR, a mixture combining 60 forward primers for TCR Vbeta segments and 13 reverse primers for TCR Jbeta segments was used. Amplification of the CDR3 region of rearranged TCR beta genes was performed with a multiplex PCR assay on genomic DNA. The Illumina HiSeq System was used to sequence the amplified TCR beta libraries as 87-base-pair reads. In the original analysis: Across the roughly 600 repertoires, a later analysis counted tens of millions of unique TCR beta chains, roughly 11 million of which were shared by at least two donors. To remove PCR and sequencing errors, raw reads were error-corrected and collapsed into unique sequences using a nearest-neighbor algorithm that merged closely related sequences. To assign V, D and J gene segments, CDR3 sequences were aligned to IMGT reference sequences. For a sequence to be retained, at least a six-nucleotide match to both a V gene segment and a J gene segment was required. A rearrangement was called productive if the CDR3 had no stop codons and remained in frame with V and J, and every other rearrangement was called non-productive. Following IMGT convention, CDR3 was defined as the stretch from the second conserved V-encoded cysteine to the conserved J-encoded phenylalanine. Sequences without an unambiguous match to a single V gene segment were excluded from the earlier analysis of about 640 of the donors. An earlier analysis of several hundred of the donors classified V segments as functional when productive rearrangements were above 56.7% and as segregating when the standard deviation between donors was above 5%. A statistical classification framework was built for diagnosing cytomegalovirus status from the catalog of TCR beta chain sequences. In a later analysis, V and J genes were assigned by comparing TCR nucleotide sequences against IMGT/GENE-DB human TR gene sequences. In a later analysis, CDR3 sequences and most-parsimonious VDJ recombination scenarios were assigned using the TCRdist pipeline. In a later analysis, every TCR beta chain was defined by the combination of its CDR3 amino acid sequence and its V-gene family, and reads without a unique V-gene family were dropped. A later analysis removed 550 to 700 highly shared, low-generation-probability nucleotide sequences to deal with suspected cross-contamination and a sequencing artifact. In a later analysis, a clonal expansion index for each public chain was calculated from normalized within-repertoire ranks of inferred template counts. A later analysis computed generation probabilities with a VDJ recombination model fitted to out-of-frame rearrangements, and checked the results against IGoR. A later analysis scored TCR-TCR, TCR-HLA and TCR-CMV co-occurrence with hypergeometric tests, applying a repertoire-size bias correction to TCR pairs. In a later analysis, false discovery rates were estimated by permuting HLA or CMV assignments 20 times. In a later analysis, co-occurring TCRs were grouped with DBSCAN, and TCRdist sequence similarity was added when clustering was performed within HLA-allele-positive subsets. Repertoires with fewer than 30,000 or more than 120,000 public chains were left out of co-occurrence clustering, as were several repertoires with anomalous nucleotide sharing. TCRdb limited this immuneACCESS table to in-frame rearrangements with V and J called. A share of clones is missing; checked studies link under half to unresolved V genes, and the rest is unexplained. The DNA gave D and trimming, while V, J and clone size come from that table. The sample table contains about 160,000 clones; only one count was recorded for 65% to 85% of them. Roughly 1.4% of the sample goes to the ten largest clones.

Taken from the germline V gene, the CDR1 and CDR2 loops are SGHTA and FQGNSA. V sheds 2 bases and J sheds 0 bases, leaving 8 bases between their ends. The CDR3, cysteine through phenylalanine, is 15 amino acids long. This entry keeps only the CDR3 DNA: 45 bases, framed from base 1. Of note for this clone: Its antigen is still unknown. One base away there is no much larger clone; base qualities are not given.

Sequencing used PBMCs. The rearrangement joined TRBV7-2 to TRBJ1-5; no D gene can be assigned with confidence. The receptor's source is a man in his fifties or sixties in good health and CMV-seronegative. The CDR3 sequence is CASSLSHSSNQPQHF. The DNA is TGTGCCAGCAGCTTATCCCACTCTAGCAATCAGCCCCAGCATTTT.